The rows below give T cell receptor beta chains drawn from one sample of a study of cytomegalovirus exposure and HLA in healthy donors. The table came from immunoSEQ multiplex PCR; TCRdb's copy has only in-frame clones and leaves some out. The data hold fewer than 150,000 clones, with roughly four fifths observed a single time. Sequencing was carried out using PBMCs. Source of these receptors: a woman aged 50 to 60 in good health and CMV-seronegative. The CDR3 runs from the conserved cysteine through the conserved F or W. The order of the fields is D gene, V gene, clone size, J gene, CDR3 DNA, CDR3 protein. D genes are given only for firm matches. A row's size may be missing; if present it is once, few, many or a size class.

>-|TRBV2|-|TRBJ2-3
TGTGCCAGCAGTGCCCGGAGGGTTAGCACAGATACGCAGTATTTT
CASSARRVSTDTQYF
>TRBD1|TRBV5-4|few|TRBJ1-1
TGTGCCAGCAGCGGGGACAGGTGGGACACTGAAGCTTTCTTT
CASSGDRWDTEAFF
>TRBD2|TRBV6-5|-|TRBJ2-5
TGTGCCAGCAGGGCAAGGGGTAGCGGGGGGGAGACCCAGTACTTC
CASRARGSGGETQYF
>TRBD1|TRBV18|-|TRBJ1-6
TGTGCCAGCTCAAGCGGGACAGGAACACCCCTCCACTTT
CASSSGTGTPLHF
>-|TRBV7-3|-|TRBJ2-2
TGTGCCAGCAGCCCTACAGGGCCTAACACCGGGGAGCTGTTTTTT
CASSPTGPNTGELFF
>TRBD1|TRBV7-2|once|TRBJ2-7
TGTGCCAGCAGCTTGAGAGGGGGCCCTTCCTACGAGCAGTACTTC
CASSLRGGPSYEQYF
>TRBD1|TRBV6-5|-|TRBJ2-7
TGTGCCAGCAGTAGGGACAGCTACGAGCAGTACTTC
CASSRDSYEQYF
>TRBD1|TRBV2|-|TRBJ1-4
TGTGCCAGCAGTGAGGGGGGACAGCCGAATGAAAAACTGTTTTTT
CASSEGGQPNEKLFF
>-|TRBV6-5|-|TRBJ1-6
TGTGCCAGCAGTCGGGACACCCTACAAACTTCACCCCTCCACTTT
CASSRDTLQTSPLHF
>TRBD1|TRBV4-2|-|TRBJ1-5
TGTGCCAGCAGCCAAGGTTTGACAGGGTCCATCCAGCATTTT
CASSQGLTGSIQHF
>-|TRBV27|-|TRBJ1-5
TGTGCCAGCAGTTTACGCCCAGTTATAAATCAGCCCCAGCATTTT
CASSLRPVINQPQHF
>-|TRBV15|-|TRBJ2-7
TGTGCCACCAGCAGAGGGGCAGACTCCTACGAGCAGTACTTC
CATSRGADSYEQYF
>TRBD2|TRBV28|-|TRBJ2-7
TGTGCCAGCAGTTTATCTAGCGGGAAGTACTTC
CASSLSSGKYF
>TRBD2|TRBV5-6|-|TRBJ2-3
TGTGCCAGCAGCTTCGCTAGCGGGGGGCCGTACGGCACAGATACGCAGTATTTT
CASSFASGGPYGTDTQYF
>-|TRBV19|once|TRBJ2-7
TGTGCCAGTAGTAGAGGAGGGGACTTGTACGAGCAGTACTTC
CASSRGGDLYEQYF
>-|TRBV6-6|-|TRBJ2-7
TGTGCCAGCAGTTCGTACTCCTACGAGCAGTACTTC
CASSSYSYEQYF
>-|TRBV7-2|once|TRBJ1-4
TGTGCCAGCAGCTTAGGAGATACCAATGAAAAACTGTTTTTT
CASSLGDTNEKLFF
>TRBD2|TRBV6-1|-|TRBJ2-1
TGTGCCAGCATCGGACAGAATGCGGGGGGGGGTGAGCAGTTCTTC
CASIGQNAGGGEQFF
>-|TRBV29-1|-|TRBJ2-1
TGCACCTCGGGCCTAGTCATGGGTGGGGCCCGTAATGAGCAGTTCTTC
CTSGLVMGGARNEQFF
>TRBD1|TRBV4-2|-|TRBJ2-5
TGTACCAGCAGCCAAGGGCCCACAGGGGGGGAGACCCAGTACTTC
CTSSQGPTGGETQYF
>TRBD1|TRBV18|-|TRBJ1-5
TGTGCCAGCTCACCAGGGACAGGGGACCAGCCCCAGCATTTT
CASSPGTGDQPQHF
>TRBD1|TRBV5-5|few|TRBJ2-5
TGTGCCAGCAGCTTGGGGACAGGGAAAGAGACCCAGTACTTC
CASSLGTGKETQYF
>-|TRBV7-6|-|TRBJ1-1
TGTGCCAGCCCCTCGGGTGCGGATCTGAACACTGAAGCTTTCTTT
CASPSGADLNTEAFF
>-|TRBV4-1|few|TRBJ1-2
TGCGCCAGCAGCCAAGCCCCACCCGGTTACTATGGCTACACCTTC
CASSQAPPGYYGYTF
>-|TRBV28|-|TRBJ2-7
TGTGCCAGCAGTTCCCTCCCTGCGAGCTCCTACGAGCAGTACTTC
CASSSLPASSYEQYF
>TRBD1|TRBV30|few|TRBJ2-3
TGTGCCTGGACCGGGGACAGGGGAACAGATACGCAGTATTTT
CAWTGDRGTDTQYF
>TRBD2|TRBV10-3|-|TRBJ2-3
TGTGCCATCGATGGCGGGGGGGATATAGATACGCAGTATTTT
CAIDGGGDIDTQYF
>-|TRBV7-9|many|TRBJ1-1
TGTGCCAGCAGCTTAAAGCCGGGGAACACTGAAGCTTTCTTT
CASSLKPGNTEAFF
>TRBD2|TRBV6-5|-|TRBJ2-1
TGTGCCAGCAGTTACTCGCGGGGGGGCCGGTATGAGCAGTTCTTC
CASSYSRGGRYEQFF
>TRBD1|TRBV19|-|TRBJ2-5
TGTGCCAGTTCTAAGGGACAGGGGGCTGGAAGGGAGACCCAGTACTTC
CASSKGQGAGRETQYF
>-|TRBV7-8|-|TRBJ2-5
TGTGCCAGCAGCCCCAACAGGGTTGGTGAGACCCAGTACTTC
CASSPNRVGETQYF
>-|TRBV7-2|-|TRBJ1-2
TGTGCCAGCAGCTTGGGGGCCCGAGGTGGCTACACCTTC
CASSLGARGGYTF
>-|TRBV4-1|once|TRBJ2-2
TGCGCCAGCAGCCAAGAAGGTCAGCGGTCCGGGGAGCTGTTTTTT
CASSQEGQRSGELFF
>TRBD2|TRBV11-2|few|TRBJ2-7
TGTGCCAGCAGCTTAGAGGGACTATCCTACGAGCAGTACTTC
CASSLEGLSYEQYF
>TRBD1|TRBV28|-|TRBJ1-2
TGTGCCAGCAGTTTAGGGACAGGGGATGGTGGCTACACCTTC
CASSLGTGDGGYTF
>-|TRBV15|-|TRBJ2-1
TGTGCCACCAGCACTTTACTAGATAATGAGCAGTTCTTC
CATSTLLDNEQFF
>-|TRBV2|-|TRBJ2-3
TGTGCCAGCACCGACGGGGGTAGCACAGATACGCAGTATTTT
CASTDGGSTDTQYF
>TRBD1|TRBV28|-|TRBJ2-5
TGTGCCAGCAGTTTCCACGGGACAGGGGATTATGGAGAGACCCAGTACTTC
CASSFHGTGDYGETQYF
>-|TRBV28|-|TRBJ1-2
TGTGCCAGCAGTTTCGCGGGAGGCTACACCTTC
CASSFAGGYTF
>-|TRBV28|-|TRBJ2-5
TGTGCCAGCAGTTTCCCCGGGGGAAAGCTCCAAGAGACCCAGTACTTC
CASSFPGGKLQETQYF
>TRBD2|TRBV9|few|TRBJ2-7
TGTGCCAGCAGCGGGGGAGGGTACGAGCAGTACTTC
CASSGGGYEQYF
>TRBD1|TRBV30|-|TRBJ1-1
TGTGCCTGGAGCACAGGGGGAGAAATGGCTTTCTTT
CAWSTGGEMAFF
>TRBD1|TRBV27|-|TRBJ1-2
TGTGCCAGCCACCCGCGGGGGGGACAGGGGATAGACTTGGTCTATGGCTACACCTTC
CASHPRGGQGIDLVYGYTF
>TRBD1|TRBV7-9|-|TRBJ1-3
TGTGCCAGCAGCTTAGCGATGACAGGGGTCGGAAACACCATATATTTT
CASSLAMTGVGNTIYF
>-|TRBV7-3|few|TRBJ2-2
TGTGCCAGTGCGACAGGGGCGGGGGTCGGGGAGCTGTTTTTT
CASATGAGVGELFF
>-|TRBV4-2|-|TRBJ1-5
TGTGCCAGCAGCCAAGCGGGGGAGATCCATCAGCCCCAGCATTTT
CASSQAGEIHQPQHF
>-|TRBV6-1|-|TRBJ1-2
TGTGCCAGCAGTTGGGCATCTGGCTACACCTTC
CASSWASGYTF
>-|TRBV2|-|TRBJ2-6
TGTGCCAGCGAAACAGGGTACCCTTCTGGGGCCAACGTCCTGACTTTC
CASETGYPSGANVLTF
>TRBD1|TRBV5-1|-|TRBJ1-2
TGCGCCAGCACCCAAGTTGCAGGGGGCTATGGCTACACCTTC
CASTQVAGGYGYTF
>-|TRBV6-5|once|TRBJ1-1
TGTGCCAGCACCGACGGGGGGGCCGGGAACACTGAAGCTTTCTTT
CASTDGGAGNTEAFF
>-|TRBV7-9|-|TRBJ2-7
TGTGCCAGCAGCCCCAGGGGACAATCGGACGAGCAGTACTTC
CASSPRGQSDEQYF
>-|TRBV6-6|-|TRBJ1-3
TGTGCCAGCAGTTACACCGACAAAGGAAACACCATATATTTT
CASSYTDKGNTIYF
>-|TRBV7-2|-|TRBJ2-4
TGTGCCAGCAGCTTAGCGAGGCAGGGATTAGCCAAAAACATTCAGTACTTC
CASSLARQGLAKNIQYF
>-|TRBV7-2|few|TRBJ1-2
TGTGCCAGCAGCTCATACCTCTCGGGATACGACGGCTACACCTTC
CASSSYLSGYDGYTF